This entry lists 25 T cell receptor beta chains sequenced from one sample in a study of response to subunit inactivated influenza vaccine. One entry per CDR3 protein results from TCRdb running MiXCR on the RT-PCR reads. The repertoire holds over 800,000 distinct CDR3 sequences, with 21% as singletons. The sequencing here drew on PBMCs from blood, taken 5 to 6 days after vaccination. These receptors came from a man aged 50-60 years who received an inactivated influenza vaccine.

The rearrangement links TRBV20-1 to TRBJ2-3; 9 nucleotides line up with TRBD2. This CDR3 contains 16 residues. Germline trimming cut 7 bases from V and 2 bases from J; bases unmatched to any gene: 13. In germline, CDR1 is DFQATT, CDR2 SNEGSKA (reference sequence). The CDR3 here is CSGGGGSLLNTDTQYF. The CDR3 DNA is TGCAGTGGCGGGGGGGGCAGCCTATTAAACACAGATACGCAGTATTTT.

This clonotype was counted at least ten times. V is TRBV7-2 and J is TRBJ2-1; 10 nucleotides agree with TRBD1. Germline lookup yields CDR1 SGHTA and CDR2 FQGNSA. V lost 4 bases, J lost 3 bases, and 3 bases stayed unmatched. The CDR3 is 15 residues long. Here the CDR3 reads CASSSDRGLYNEQFF. As DNA, the CDR3 is TGTGCCAGCAGCTCAGACAGGGGGCTCTACAATGAGCAGTTCTTC.

This clonotype was detected ten times or more. The rearrangement uses TRBV7-3 and TRBJ2-1; perhaps TRBD2 as D (6 bases). The CDR3 is 14 residues long. Germline lookup yields CDR1 SGHTA and CDR2 FQGTGA. V lost 5 bases, J lost 4 bases, and 12 bases lay in between. CDR3 loop: CASSPGATYNEQFF. As DNA, the CDR3 is TGTGCCAGCAGCCCGGGAGCGACGTACAATGAGCAGTTCTTC.

This chain links TRBV5-1 with TRBJ1-1, with D perhaps matching TRBD1 (5 bases). The germline CDR1 and CDR2 sequences are SGHRS and YFSETQ. V was clipped by 4 bases and J by 1 base, with 8 bases between them. The CDR3 extends over 13 amino acids. The CDR3 nucleotides read TGCGCCAGCAGCATAGGGACGAACACTGAAGCTTTCTTT. Amino acid sequence: CASSIGTNTEAFF.

The sample holds a few counts of this clonotype. The CDR3 region is CASSIAGRADYGYTF. In DNA form, the CDR3 reads TGTGCCAGTAGTATAGCTGGCAGAGCAGACTATGGCTACACCTTC. The chain uses TRBV19 and TRBJ1-2; D not resolved. V was pared by 1 base and J by 3 bases, with 12 bases between. The CDR3 contains 15 residues. The germline CDR1 and CDR2 sequences are LNHDA and SQIVND (reference sequence).

The rearrangement uses TRBV7-2 and TRBJ1-1; 9 bases match TRBD1. The V gene end was trimmed by 7 bases and the J gene end by 3 bases; junction bases not matched to a gene: 3. In germline, CDR1 is SGHTA, CDR2 FQGNSA. The CDR3 runs 13 residues. The CDR3 DNA sequence: TGTGCCAGCACTACAGGGGGCCACACTGAAGCTTTCTTT. This gives the protein CASTTGGHTEAFF.

The rearrangement links TRBV28 to TRBJ2-7; 7 positions agree with TRBD1. The CDR3 loop spans 14 amino acids. Trimming cost V 4 bases and J 4 bases; bases outside gene matches: 7. Germline lookup yields CDR1 MDHEN and CDR2 SYDVKM. The CDR3 region is CASSSKGATYEQYF. The CDR3 bases are TGTGCCAGCAGTTCAAAGGGGGCTACGTACGAGCAGTACTTC.

This clonotype is a singleton in its sample. V and J are TRBV19 and TRBJ2-3; tentative D call: TRBD1 (7 bases). In germline, CDR1 is LNHDA, CDR2 SQIVND (reference sequence). This CDR3 region has 15 residues. Trimming stripped 4 bases from V and 3 bases from J, with 14 bases between. The CDR3 sequence is CASSTRGAGTDTQYF. CDR3 sequence (DNA): TGTGCCAGTAGTACCAGGGGGGCGGGAACAGATACGCAGTATTTT.

This clonotype appeared many times. The J gene is TRBJ2-7, the V gene TRBV12-3 or TRBV12-4; D call uncertain. The V gene lost 7 bases and the J gene lost 4 bases, with 14 bases spanning the gap. This CDR3 is built from 13 residues. This chain's CDR3 is CASIGQTSYEQYF. The CDR3 nucleotides read TGTGCCAGCATCGGGCAGACAAGTTACGAGCAGTACTTC.

Many counts were recorded for this clonotype. This chain connects TRBV10-3 to TRBJ2-5, with D possibly matching TRBD1 (6 bases). With 6 bases removed from V and 1 base from J, the gap between germline ends came to 6 bases. This CDR3 comprises 12 residues. The germline V gene has CDR1 ENHRY and CDR2 SYGVKD. The CDR3 DNA is TGTGCCATCAGGGACAGCCAAGAGACCCAGTACTTC. It encodes CAIRDSQETQYF.

The rearrangement uses TRBV6-2 or TRBV6-3 and TRBJ2-1; a possible D gene is TRBD2 (6 bases). Trimming shortened V by 6 bases and J by 0 bases, and 18 bases separated the two germline ends. The CDR3 is made up of 17 amino acids. Germline V gives CDR1 MNHEY, CDR2 SVGEGT. The DNA of the CDR3 is TGTGCCAGCAGACTAGCAAGAGGCCGGAGCTCCTACAATGAGCAGTTCTTC. This gives the protein CASRLARGRSSYNEQFF.

In its sample, this clonotype was seen a few times. The gene calls are TRBV20-1 and TRBJ2-7; 13 bases line up with TRBD2. Germline loops: CDR1 DFQATT, CDR2 SNEGSKA (reference sequence). V dropped 6 bases and J dropped 4; count of bases not matched to a gene: 6. This CDR3 has 14 residues. The CDR3 sequence is CSAPGTSGVYEQYF. DNA of the CDR3: TGCAGTGCCCCCGGGACTAGCGGGGTTTACGAGCAGTACTTC.

The chain combines TRBV19 with TRBJ2-5; 7 bases are shared with TRBD1. With V trimmed by 6 bases and J by 4 bases, 8 bases remained unmatched. The CDR3 consists of 14 residues. In germline, CDR1 is LNHDA, CDR2 SQIVND (reference sequence). The CDR3 nucleotides read TGTGCCAGTAGAAGATCCAGGGGGAGAGAGACCCAGTACTTC. Translation: CASRRSRGRETQYF.

This clonotype was seen ten or more times. The V call is TRBV9, the J call TRBJ2-3, with D perhaps matching TRBD1 (7 bases). Germline CDR1 and CDR2: SGDLS and YYNGEE. V was shortened by 0 bases and J by 2 bases, with 10 bases between the two germline ends. CDR3 length equals 15 residues. The CDR3 sequence is CASSVGGTVTDTQYF. CDR3 bases: TGTGCCAGCAGCGTAGGCGGGACAGTCACAGATACGCAGTATTTT.

The rearrangement uses TRBV6-2 or TRBV6-3 and TRBJ2-5; 9 positions match TRBD1. This CDR3 has 15 residues. CDR1 is MNHEY, CDR2 SVGEGT, per germline. J gave up 5 bases and V 6 bases, and 10 bases lay outside the gene matches. CDR3 sequence: CASRRGQGRTETQYF. The CDR3, as DNA: TGTGCCAGCAGGAGGGGACAGGGTCGGACTGAGACCCAGTACTTC.

This clonotype was observed a handful of times. The chain is built from TRBV3-1 and TRBJ2-3, with D unresolved. In germline, CDR1 is LGHDT, CDR2 YNNKEL (reference sequence). Trimming removed 3 bases at V and 4 bases at J, with 11 bases between. This CDR3 region has 14 residues. The CDR3, as DNA: TGTGCCAGCAGCCATTTTGTGGACGCAGATACGCAGTATTTT. Its translation is CASSHFVDADTQYF.

This chain joins TRBV15 and TRBJ2-3; 7 bases agree with TRBD1. The germline CDR1 and CDR2 sequences are LNHNV and YYDKDF (reference sequence). The CDR3 consists of 13 residues. With 5 bases clipped from V and 6 bases from J, the junction kept 5 bases outside the gene matches. The chain's CDR3 is CATSEQGKDTQYF. CDR3 in DNA: TGTGCCACCAGCGAACAGGGGAAGGATACGCAGTATTTT.

This clonotype was recorded a few times. CDR3 sequence (DNA): TGTGCCAGCAGTGACAGGGGCCGTGAAGCTTTCTTT. Its protein product is CASSDRGREAFF. The chain uses TRBV6-5 and TRBJ1-1, with TRBD1 identical over 8 bases. Germline V gene lookup returns CDR1 MNHEY and CDR2 SVGAGI. The CDR3 is made up of 12 amino acids. V lost 5 bases and J lost 7; bases outside the gene matches: 3.

The chain has TRBV11-2 and TRBJ1-4; the match to TRBD1 covers 10 bases. Trimming at V came to 1 base and at J to 7 bases, leaving 6 bases not matched to a gene. Germline CDR1 SGHAT, CDR2 FQNNGV. The CDR3 covers 16 residues. CDR3 amino acids: CASSLARGQGREKLFF. For the CDR3, the DNA is TGTGCCAGCAGCTTAGCTAGGGGACAGGGGCGTGAAAAACTGTTTTTT.

The chain carries TRBV3-1 and TRBJ2-5, with 14 bases aligning to TRBD2. There are 16 residues in the CDR3. V dropped 4 bases and J dropped 4; count of bases not matched to a gene: 5. Germline-derived CDR1 and CDR2 are LGHDT and YNNKEL (reference sequence). As DNA, the CDR3 is TGTGCCAGCAGCCCGACTAGCGGGGGGGTTCGAGAGACCCAGTACTTC. As protein: CASSPTSGGVRETQYF.

This clonotype came up once. A clone one base away is much larger, so this may be a read error. The chain recombines TRBV4-1 with TRBJ2-1; 8 bases line up with TRBD1. This CDR3 has 15 residues. In germline, CDR1 is MGHRA, CDR2 YSYEKL. The V gene end was trimmed by 6 bases and the J gene end by 5 bases; junction bases not matched to a gene: 9. This chain's CDR3 is CASRPTGTGDNEQFF. Written as DNA, the CDR3 is TGCGCCAGCAGACCCACCGGGACAGGAGACAATGAGCAGTTCTTC.

V is TRBV7-9 and J is TRBJ2-3; 9 bases map to TRBD2. Germline assignment: CDR1 SEHNR and CDR2 FQNEAQ (reference sequence). J lost 4 bases, V lost 5 bases, and 10 bases had no gene match. The CDR3 contains 16 residues. The CDR3 DNA reads TGTGCCAGCAGCCCCCGGAGTAGCGGGAGCCCAGATACGCAGTATTTT. The encoded protein is CASSPRSSGSPDTQYF.

This clonotype was seen just once. This chain's CDR3 is CASSLIASNEQFF. In nucleotides, the CDR3 is TGTGCCAGCAGCTTAATAGCGTCCAATGAGCAGTTCTTC. This sequence joins TRBV7-8 and TRBJ2-1; weak D call: TRBD2 (5 bases). The CDR3 runs to 13 residues. Germline V gives CDR1 SGHVS, CDR2 FQNEAQ. Between the trimmed V and J ends, which lost 2 bases and 6 bases, there was a span of 8 bases.

This clonotype came up many times. The junction does not match germline at one end; this may be a read error. This sequence joins TRBV7-9 and TRBJ2-5; 8 bases align to TRBD2. The CDR3 loop spans 12 amino acids. CDR1 and CDR2 (germline): SEHNR, FQNEAQ (reference sequence). The CDR3 sequence is CASNPGGETQYF. Written as DNA, the CDR3 is TGCGCCAGCAATCCGGGGGGGGAGACCCAGTACTTC.

In its sample, this clonotype was seen a few times. The chain uses TRBV29-1 and TRBJ2-1; 11 bases line up with TRBD2. CDR1 is SQVTM and CDR2 is ANQGSEA in the germline V gene. Germline trimming cut 6 bases from V and 7 bases from J; bases unmatched to any gene: 8. The CDR3 extends over 14 amino acids. CDR3 protein: CSVLGVAGGNEQFF. The CDR3, as DNA: TGCAGCGTCCTAGGGGTAGCGGGAGGGAATGAGCAGTTCTTC.